This T cell receptor (beta chain) was sequenced for a study of blood T cell repertoires in COVID-19. Across the whole study: Nucleic acid was either cDNA or gDNA, and it came from T cells, B-cell-depleted T cells, or PBMCs.

CDR1 is MGHRA and CDR2 is YSYEKL in the germline V gene. The V and J ends lost 4 bases and 9 bases respectively, with 7 bases between them. CDR3 length: 12 amino acids. Repertoires were generated with immunoSEQ multiplex PCR, while TCRdb's copy carries only in-frame clones and drops some. The sample gives a few hundred thousand clones, 75% to 90% of which show up once; more than 3% is in the top ten. This chain connects TRBV4-1 to TRBJ1-6; D gene unclear. This sequence was found in a young woman with acute or convalescent COVID-19. Sequencing used peripheral blood. CDR3: CASSLPVSPLHF. The CDR3 DNA sequence: TGCGCCAGCAGCCTGCCGGTTTCACCCCTCCACTTT.